The 20 T cell receptor beta chains listed next were all sequenced from one sample in a study of cytomegalovirus exposure and HLA in healthy donors. Assay used: immunoSEQ multiplex PCR; TCRdb lists only in-frame clones, some missing. The profile shows 150,000 to 200,000 clones, about 82% of them singletons. The specimen sequenced was PBMCs. These TCRs come from a woman between 18 and 30 years old in good health and CMV-seronegative.

V and J are TRBV27 and TRBJ2-7; maybe TRBD1 (7 bases). The germline gives CDR1 MNHEY, CDR2 SMNVEV (reference sequence). V was cut by 2 bases and J by 1 base, with 12 bases left in between. CDR3 size: 15 residues. CDR3 DNA: TGTGCCAGCAGTTTAGCAGGGGGGTTTTCCTACGAGCAGTACTTC. It encodes CASSLAGGFSYEQYF.

This rearrangement joins TRBV7-6 to TRBJ2-2; 8 nucleotides line up with TRBD2. Germline CDR1 is SGHVS and CDR2 is FNYEAQ. The ends lost 3 bases at V and 5 bases at J; junction bases unmatched: 8. CDR3 length equals 16 residues. Written as DNA, the CDR3 is TGTGCCAGCAGCTTCGTCCTAGCGGGTGGGACCGGGGAGCTGTTTTTT. Translating gives CASSFVLAGGTGELFF.

The genes are TRBV6-5 and TRBJ2-6, with D uncertain. Germline V CDR1 and CDR2: MNHEY, SVGAGI. V was trimmed by 7 bases and J by 1 base, leaving 5 bases between them. CDR3 size: 13 residues. The CDR3 DNA sequence: TGTGCCAGCACCTCTTCTGGGGCCAACGTCCTGACTTTC. Translated: CASTSSGANVLTF.

This chain uses TRBV10-3 with TRBJ1-1; 12 positions match TRBD1. This CDR3 is built from 16 residues. The ends lost 10 bases at V and 3 bases at J; junction bases unmatched: 12. The germline V gene has CDR1 ENHRY and CDR2 SYGVKD. The CDR3 nucleotides are TGTGCCACCCAGGGGGACAGGGGGCGACGGGACACTGAAGCTTTCTTT. Its translation is CATQGDRGRRDTEAFF.

CDR3: CASSLEAGGEQYF. CDR3 DNA: TGTGCCAGCAGCTTAGAGGCGGGAGGCGAGCAGTACTTC. J is TRBJ2-7 and V is TRBV11-2; TRBD2 agrees at 8 bases. Germline CDR1 reads SGHAT; CDR2 reads FQNNGV. This CDR3 has 13 amino acids. Unmatched junction bases numbered 1, after V lost 0 bases and J lost 6 bases.

The CDR3 DNA is TGCGCCAGCAGCTCGCCCGAAGTCGTACAGGGGGCTCGTGAAGCTTTCTTT. Residues: CASSSPEVVQGAREAFF. The chain has TRBV5-1 and TRBJ1-1; 9 bases line up with TRBD1. This CDR3 comprises 17 residues. CDR1 SGHRS and CDR2 YFSETQ come from the germline V gene. V lost 3 bases and J lost 7; bases outside the gene matches: 16.

This clone was found many times. This chain joins TRBV4-1 and TRBJ2-7; tentatively, D is TRBD2 (5 bases). V dropped 2 bases and J dropped 1 base, with 6 bases sitting between them. In germline, CDR1 is MGHRA, CDR2 YSYEKL. This CDR3 contains 13 residues. In DNA, the CDR3 is TGCGCCAGCAGCCAAAGCGGTTCCTACGAGCAGTACTTC. Translation: CASSQSGSYEQYF.

The CDR3 DNA follows: TGTGCCAGCAGCGGTAACGGGGGGCGTCAAGAGACCCAGTACTTC. Its protein is CASSGNGGRQETQYF. V usage is TRBV9 and J usage is TRBJ2-5, with D perhaps matching TRBD2 (7 bases). The length of the CDR3 is 15 residues. Trimming cost V 3 bases and J 2 bases, with 14 bases left between them. Looked up from germline, CDR1 is SGDLS and CDR2 is YYNGEE.

This clone came up once. The rearrangement links TRBV7-9 to TRBJ2-7; 9 nucleotides line up with TRBD1. The CDR3 contains 18 residues. J lost 1 base, V lost 1 base, and 11 bases had no gene match. Germline CDR1 and CDR2: SEHNR and FQNEAQ (reference sequence). For the CDR3, the DNA is TGTGCCAGCAGCTTAGTTCTCGGTTTGGGACAGGGATCCTACGAGCAGTACTTC. Encoded protein: CASSLVLGLGQGSYEQYF.

The chain carries TRBV4-1 and TRBJ1-5; maybe TRBD1 (5 bases). V lost 5 bases and J lost 4, with 12 bases in between. Looked up from germline, CDR1 is MGHRA and CDR2 is YSYEKL. The CDR3 consists of 14 residues. In DNA form, the CDR3 reads TGCGCCAGCAGCTACCGGGGGAGGAATCAGCCCCAGCATTTT. Protein sequence: CASSYRGRNQPQHF.

V is TRBV7-6 and J is TRBJ1-5; tentatively, D is TRBD1 (6 bases). The CDR3 is 18 residues long. CDR1 SGHVS and CDR2 FNYEAQ come from the germline V gene. V lost 0 bases to trimming and J lost 7 bases, with 22 bases between them. As DNA, the CDR3 is TGTGCCAGCAGCTTAGCATCTTGGGGCAGGGGTTTTGGGCAGCCCCAGCATTTT. This sequence encodes CASSLASWGRGFGQPQHF.

The chain employs TRBV9 and TRBJ1-4; 7 bases fit TRBD1. Germline values: CDR1 SGDLS, CDR2 YYNGEE. Losses at the gene ends were 4 bases for V and 10 bases for J; bases not matched to a gene: 7. The CDR3 is made up of 13 amino acids. This CDR3 is CASSPGGKGKLFF. The CDR3 DNA reads as TGTGCCAGCAGCCCAGGGGGTAAGGGAAAACTGTTTTTT.

The chain uses TRBV5-6 and TRBJ2-3; TRBD2 agrees at 7 bases. V was pared by 1 base and J by 4 bases, with 6 bases of the junction left unmatched. CDR3 length: 15 amino acids. The germline gives CDR1 SGHDT, CDR2 YYEEEE. The CDR3 DNA reads TGTGCCAGCAGCTTGAGGCGCGGGAGCGCAGATACGCAGTATTTT. Translated: CASSLRRGSADTQYF.

The sample holds one count of this clone. The genes are TRBV25-1 and TRBJ2-7; D unclear. The CDR3 length is 11 residues. Looked up from germline, CDR1 is MGHDK and CDR2 is SYGVNS. V was clipped by 4 bases and J by 3 bases, with 4 bases between them. The CDR3 region is CASSVHYEQYF. CDR3 in DNA: TGTGCCAGCAGTGTCCACTACGAGCAGTACTTC.

The chain combines TRBV19 with TRBJ2-1; 7 bases map to TRBD2. This CDR3 region has 11 residues. Per the germline V gene, CDR1 is LNHDA and CDR2 is SQIVND (reference sequence). J gave up 7 bases and V 10 bases, and 4 bases lay outside the gene matches. CDR3 sequence (DNA): TGTGCCACGACTAGCATGAATGAGCAGTTCTTC. It is translated as CATTSMNEQFF.

The chain combines TRBV11-2 with TRBJ2-3; a possible D gene is TRBD2 (6 bases). V was pared by 0 bases and J by 0 bases, with 13 bases between. This CDR3 has 17 amino acids. CDR1 is SGHAT, CDR2 FQNNGV, per germline. Here the CDR3 DNA reads TGTGCCAGCAGCTTAGATGTTACCGGGGGTAGCACAGATACGCAGTATTTT. It codes for CASSLDVTGGSTDTQYF.

This clone was counted a few times. The genes are TRBV10-3 and TRBJ2-2, with TRBD1 matching 8 bases. The V and J ends lost 0 bases and 3 bases, in that order; junction bases with no gene match: 0. The CDR3 consists of 15 residues. Germline CDR1 and CDR2: ENHRY and SYGVKD. The CDR3, as DNA: TGTGCCATCAGTGAGTCGGACAGGGACACCGGGGAGCTGTTTTTT. Residues: CAISESDRDTGELFF.

The V gene is TRBV10-1, the J gene TRBJ2-7; D possibly corresponds to TRBD2 (6 bases). CDR1 is WNHNN, CDR2 SYGVQD, per germline (reference sequence). V lost 7 bases, J lost 2 bases, and 24 bases lay in between. CDR3 size: 17 residues. The CDR3 sequence: CASTNPLGGAEPYEQYF. The DNA for the CDR3 is TGCGCCAGCACTAACCCCTTGGGGGGAGCGGAACCCTACGAGCAGTACTTC.

This sequence joins TRBV5-4 and TRBJ2-2; a weak D match, TRBD2 (6 bases). The V gene lost 3 bases and the J gene lost 4 bases, with 13 bases spanning the gap. There are 15 residues in the CDR3. Germline V gives CDR1 SGHNT, CDR2 YYREEE (reference sequence). The CDR3 coding sequence is TGTGCCAGCAGCTGGGCGGGGCTCGGCACCGGGGAGCTGTTTTTT. Protein product: CASSWAGLGTGELFF.

The J gene is TRBJ1-1, the V gene TRBV6-6; 8 bases are shared with TRBD1. CDR3 length: 15 residues. The trim removed 1 base at V and 12 bases at J, leaving 13 bases unmatched. Germline CDR1 MNHNY, CDR2 SVGAGI (reference sequence). The CDR3 nucleotides read TGTGCCAGCAGTTACTTACCAGTACAGGGGGAGAGGCCTTTCTTT. Its translation is CASSYLPVQGERPFF.